This T cell receptor beta chain was identified during a study of cytomegalovirus exposure and HLA in healthy donors. The table came from immunoSEQ multiplex PCR; TCRdb's copy has only in-frame clones and leaves some out. The sample includes some 110,000 clones, around 88% of them seen just once. Germline V gives CDR1 SNHLY, CDR2 FYNNEI. Trimming stripped 6 bases from V and 3 bases from J, with 7 bases between. The CDR3 runs to 12 residues. The rearrangement links TRBV2 to TRBJ2-3; unclear D gene. The sample consisted of PBMCs. The clonotype comes from a young man in good health and CMV-seronegative. DNA of the CDR3: TGTGCCAGCAGGACGACAACAGATACGCAGTATTTT. This translates into CASRTTTDTQYF. Using reference TRBV2 and TRBJ2-3 for the parts outside the CDR3, the full variable domain is EPEVTQTPSHQVTQMGQEVILRCVPISNHLYFYWYRQILGQKVEFLVSFYNNEISEKSEIFDDQFSVERPDGSNFTLKIRSTKLEDSAMYFCASRTTTDTQYFGPGTRLTVL.